Sequencing of this T cell receptor beta chain was carried out in a study of blood T cell repertoires in COVID-19. Study background: The United States, Italy and Spain supplied acute and convalescent COVID-19 samples.

Either two negative PCRs, clearance, or symptom resolution qualified Cohort 3 donors as recovered. This clone is a singleton in its sample. Profiling relied on immunoSEQ multiplex PCR, and the TCRdb table lists in-frame clones only, not all of them. Seen here are some 500,000 clones, 88% observed once, and the top ten hold 1.5% to 2%. This TCR derives from a woman aged 40 to 50 who had recovered from COVID-19. The sample taken for sequencing was PBMCs or T cells enriched from blood (not recorded which).

The CDR3 is CASSQSLGVTGGHGEQFF. In nucleotides, the CDR3 is TGTGCCAGCAGCCAATCCCTCGGGGTGACGGGAGGGCACGGTGAGCAGTTCTTC. V is TRBV3-1 (or the pseudogene TRBV3-2) and J is TRBJ2-1; 8 nucleotides align to TRBD2. CDR1 is LGHDT, CDR2 YNNKEL, per germline (reference sequence). The CDR3 loop spans 18 amino acids. Trimming at V came to 2 bases and at J to 9 bases, leaving 18 bases not matched to a gene.